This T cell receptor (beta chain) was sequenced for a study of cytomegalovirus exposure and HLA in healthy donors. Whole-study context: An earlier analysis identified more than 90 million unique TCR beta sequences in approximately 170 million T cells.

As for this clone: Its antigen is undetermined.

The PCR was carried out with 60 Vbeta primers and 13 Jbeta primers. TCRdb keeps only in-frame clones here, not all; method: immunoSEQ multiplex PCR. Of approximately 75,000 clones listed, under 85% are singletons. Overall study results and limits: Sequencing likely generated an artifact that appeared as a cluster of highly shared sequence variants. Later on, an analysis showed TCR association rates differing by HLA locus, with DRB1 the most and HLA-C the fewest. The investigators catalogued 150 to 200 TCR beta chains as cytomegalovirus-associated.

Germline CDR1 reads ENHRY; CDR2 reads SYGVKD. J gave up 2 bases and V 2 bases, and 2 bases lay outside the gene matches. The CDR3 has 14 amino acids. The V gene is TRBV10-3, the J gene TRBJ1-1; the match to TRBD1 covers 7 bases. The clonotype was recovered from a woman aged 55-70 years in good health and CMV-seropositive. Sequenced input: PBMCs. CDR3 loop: CAISEKGGNTEAFF. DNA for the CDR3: TGTGCCATCAGTGAGAAAGGGGGCAACACTGAAGCTTTCTTT.